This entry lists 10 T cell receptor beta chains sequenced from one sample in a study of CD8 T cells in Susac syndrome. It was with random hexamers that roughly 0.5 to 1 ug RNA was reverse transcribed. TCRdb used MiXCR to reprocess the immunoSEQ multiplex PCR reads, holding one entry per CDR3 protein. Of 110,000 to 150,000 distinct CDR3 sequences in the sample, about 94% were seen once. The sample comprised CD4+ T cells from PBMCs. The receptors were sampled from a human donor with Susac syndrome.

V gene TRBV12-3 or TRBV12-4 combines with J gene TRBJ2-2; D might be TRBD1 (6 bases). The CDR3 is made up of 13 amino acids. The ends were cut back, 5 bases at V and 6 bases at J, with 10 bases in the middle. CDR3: CASSPQGPGELFF. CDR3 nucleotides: TGTGCCAGCAGTCCACAGGGTCCCGGGGAGCTGTTTTTT.

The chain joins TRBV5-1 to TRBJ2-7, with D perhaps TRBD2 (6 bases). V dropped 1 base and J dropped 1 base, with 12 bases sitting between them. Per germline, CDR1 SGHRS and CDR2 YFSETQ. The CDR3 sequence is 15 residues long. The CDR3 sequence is CASSLTPGTSYEQYF. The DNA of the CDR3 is TGCGCCAGCAGCTTGACCCCCGGGACTTCCTACGAGCAGTACTTC.

The CDR3 region has the DNA TGCAGTGCGAGGTTTAGCAATCAGCCCCAGCATTTT. Its translation is CSARFSNQPQHF. The V call is TRBV20-1, the J call TRBJ1-5, with no clear D. Trimming took off 6 bases at V and 0 bases at J, with 6 bases between the two ends. Germline CDR1 reads DFQATT; CDR2 reads SNEGSKA (reference sequence). The CDR3 has 12 residues.

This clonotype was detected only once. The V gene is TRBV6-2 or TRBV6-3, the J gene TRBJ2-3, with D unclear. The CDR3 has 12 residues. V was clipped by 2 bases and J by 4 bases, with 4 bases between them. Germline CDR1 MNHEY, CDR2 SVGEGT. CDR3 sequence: CASSYIPDTQYF. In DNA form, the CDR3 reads TGTGCCAGCAGTTACATTCCAGATACGCAGTATTTT.

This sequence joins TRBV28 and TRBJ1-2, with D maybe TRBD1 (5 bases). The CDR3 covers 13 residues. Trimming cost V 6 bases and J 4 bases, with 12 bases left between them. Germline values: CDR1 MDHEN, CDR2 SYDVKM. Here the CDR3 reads CASRENRPYGYTF. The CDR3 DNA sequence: TGTGCCAGCAGAGAAAACAGGCCCTATGGCTACACCTTC.

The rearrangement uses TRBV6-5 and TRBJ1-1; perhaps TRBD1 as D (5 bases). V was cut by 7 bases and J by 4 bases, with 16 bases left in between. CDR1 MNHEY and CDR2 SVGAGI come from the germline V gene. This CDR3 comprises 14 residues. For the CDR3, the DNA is TGTGCCAGCATCCAAGACCGGGGGAGCACTGAAGCTTTCTTT. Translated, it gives CASIQDRGSTEAFF.

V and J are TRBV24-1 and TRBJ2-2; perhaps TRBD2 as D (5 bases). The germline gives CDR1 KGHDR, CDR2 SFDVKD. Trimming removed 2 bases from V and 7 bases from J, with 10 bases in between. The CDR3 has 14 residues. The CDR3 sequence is CATSDSGRDGELFF. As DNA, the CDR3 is TGTGCCACCAGTGATTCCGGACGGGACGGGGAGCTGTTTTTT.

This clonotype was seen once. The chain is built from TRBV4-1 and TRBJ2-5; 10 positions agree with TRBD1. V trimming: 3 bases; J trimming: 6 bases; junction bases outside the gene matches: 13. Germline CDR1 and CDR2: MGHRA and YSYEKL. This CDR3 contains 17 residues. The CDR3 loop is CASSQPTDRGDRKTQYF. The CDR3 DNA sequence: TGCGCCAGCAGCCAGCCCACGGACAGGGGGGATCGGAAGACCCAGTACTTC.

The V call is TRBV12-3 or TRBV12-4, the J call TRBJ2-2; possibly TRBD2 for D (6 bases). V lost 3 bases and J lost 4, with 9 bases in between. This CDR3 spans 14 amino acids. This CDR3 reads CASSLQGLTGELFF. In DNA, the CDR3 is TGTGCCAGCAGTTTGCAGGGACTCACCGGGGAGCTGTTTTTT.

CDR3 sequence: CATSGSGETQYF. The CDR3 DNA reads as TGCGCCACCAGCGGGAGTGGGGAGACCCAGTACTTC. This chain uses TRBV10-2 with TRBJ2-5, with 8 bases matching TRBD2. The CDR3 runs to 12 residues. Germline loops: CDR1 WSHSY, CDR2 SAAADI. The V segment lost 10 bases and the J segment 5 bases; nucleotides outside the gene matches: 6.